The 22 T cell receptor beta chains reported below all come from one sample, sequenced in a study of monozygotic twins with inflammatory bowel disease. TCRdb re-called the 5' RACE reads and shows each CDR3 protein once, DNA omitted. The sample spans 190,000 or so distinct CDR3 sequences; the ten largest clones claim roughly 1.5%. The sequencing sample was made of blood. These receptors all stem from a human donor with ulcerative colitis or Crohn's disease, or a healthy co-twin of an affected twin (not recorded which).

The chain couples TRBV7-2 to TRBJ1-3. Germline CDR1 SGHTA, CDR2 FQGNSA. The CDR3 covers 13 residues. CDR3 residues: CASSLTAGNTIYF.

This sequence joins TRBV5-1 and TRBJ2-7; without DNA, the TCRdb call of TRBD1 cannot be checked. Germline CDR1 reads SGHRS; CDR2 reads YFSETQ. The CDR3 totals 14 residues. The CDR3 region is CASSLVTGAYEQYF.

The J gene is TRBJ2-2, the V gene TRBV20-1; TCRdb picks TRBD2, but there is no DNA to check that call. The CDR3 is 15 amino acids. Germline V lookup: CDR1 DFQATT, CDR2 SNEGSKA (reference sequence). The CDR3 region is CSARTSGGAAGELFF.

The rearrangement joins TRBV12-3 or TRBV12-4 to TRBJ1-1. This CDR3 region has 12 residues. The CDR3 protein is CASRTRSTEAFF.

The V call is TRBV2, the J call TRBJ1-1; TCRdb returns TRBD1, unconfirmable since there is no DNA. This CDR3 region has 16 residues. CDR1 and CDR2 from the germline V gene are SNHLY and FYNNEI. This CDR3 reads CASRTGQGIRGIEAFF.

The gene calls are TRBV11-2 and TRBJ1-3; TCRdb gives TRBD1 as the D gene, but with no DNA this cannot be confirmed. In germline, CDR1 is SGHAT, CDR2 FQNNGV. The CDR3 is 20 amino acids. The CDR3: CASSLVLIQPGAASGNTIYF.

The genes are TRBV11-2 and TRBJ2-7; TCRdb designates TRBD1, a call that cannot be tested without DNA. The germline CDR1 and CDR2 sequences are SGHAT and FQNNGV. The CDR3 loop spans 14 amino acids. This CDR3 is CASSSIRDTYEQYF.

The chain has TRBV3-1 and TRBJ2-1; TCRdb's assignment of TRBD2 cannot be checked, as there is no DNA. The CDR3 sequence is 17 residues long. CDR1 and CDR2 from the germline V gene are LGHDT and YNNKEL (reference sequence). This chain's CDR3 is CASSQMTSAMGYNEQFF.

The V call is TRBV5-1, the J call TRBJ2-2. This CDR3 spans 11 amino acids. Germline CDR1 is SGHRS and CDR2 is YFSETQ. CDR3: CASSLIGELFF.

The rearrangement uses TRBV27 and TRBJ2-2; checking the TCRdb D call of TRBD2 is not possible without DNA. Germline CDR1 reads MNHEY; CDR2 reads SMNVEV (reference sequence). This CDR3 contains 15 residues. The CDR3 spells CASRLAGGNTGELFF.

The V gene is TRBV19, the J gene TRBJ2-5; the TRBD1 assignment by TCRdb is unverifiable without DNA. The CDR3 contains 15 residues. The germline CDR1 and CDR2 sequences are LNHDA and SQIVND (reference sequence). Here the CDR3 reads CASSSGTGGQETQYF. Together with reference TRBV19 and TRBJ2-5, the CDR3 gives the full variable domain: DGGITQSPKYLFRKEGQNVTLSCEQNLNHDAMYWYRQDPGQGLRLIYYSQIVNDFQKGDIAEGYSVSREKKESFPLTVTSAQKNPTAFYLCASSSGTGGQETQYFGPGTRLLVL.

CDR3 loop: CASSLFPGPSSSYEQYF. The gene calls are TRBV7-9 and TRBJ2-7; TCRdb names TRBD2, which stays unverified in the absence of DNA. The CDR3 spans 17 residues. Germline CDR1 and CDR2: SEHNR and FQNEAQ (reference sequence).

Here the CDR3 reads CASSLQAPGELFF. The chain links TRBV5-6 to TRBJ2-2; TCRdb's D gene call, TRBD1, goes unchecked for lack of DNA. Germline V gene data show CDR1 as SGHDT and CDR2 as YYEEEE. CDR3 length equals 13 residues.

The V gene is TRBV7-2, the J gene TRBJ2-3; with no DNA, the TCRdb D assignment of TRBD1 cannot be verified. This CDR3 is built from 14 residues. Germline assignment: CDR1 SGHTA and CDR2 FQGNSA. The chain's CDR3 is CASSLGTGSDTQYF.

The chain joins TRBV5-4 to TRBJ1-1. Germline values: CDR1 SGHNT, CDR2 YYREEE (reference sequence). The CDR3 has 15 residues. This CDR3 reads CASSPPNGYSSAAFF.

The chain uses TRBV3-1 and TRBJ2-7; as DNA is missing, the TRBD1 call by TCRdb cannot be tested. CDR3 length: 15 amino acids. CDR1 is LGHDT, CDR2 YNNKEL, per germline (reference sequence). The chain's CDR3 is CASSHGTGQIYEQYF.

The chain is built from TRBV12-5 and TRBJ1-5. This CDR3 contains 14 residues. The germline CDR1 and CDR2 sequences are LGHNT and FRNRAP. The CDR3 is CASVEWQKNQPQHF.

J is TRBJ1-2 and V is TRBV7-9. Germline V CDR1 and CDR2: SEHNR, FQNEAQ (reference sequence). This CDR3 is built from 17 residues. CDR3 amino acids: CASSPKRVGGPFYGYTF.

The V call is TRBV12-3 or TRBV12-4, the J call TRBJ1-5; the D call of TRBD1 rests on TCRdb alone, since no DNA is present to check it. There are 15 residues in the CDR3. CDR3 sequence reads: CASSLLGELNQPQHF.

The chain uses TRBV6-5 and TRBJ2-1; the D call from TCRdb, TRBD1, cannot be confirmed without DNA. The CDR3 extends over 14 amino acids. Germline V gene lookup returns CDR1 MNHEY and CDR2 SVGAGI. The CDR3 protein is CASSYFRTRDEQFF.

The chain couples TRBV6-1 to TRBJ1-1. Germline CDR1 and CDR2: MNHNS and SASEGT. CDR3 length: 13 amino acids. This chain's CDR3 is CASSVSLNTEAFF.

CDR3: CASIAPSYEQYF. J is TRBJ2-7 and V is TRBV2; TCRdb lists TRBD1, though no DNA is available to test this call. The V gene's germline CDR1 is SNHLY and CDR2 FYNNEI. The CDR3 extends over 12 amino acids. Looking up the rest from reference TRBV2 and TRBJ2-7 gives the full variable domain: EPEVTQTPSHQVTQMGQEVILRCVPISNHLYFYWYRQILGQKVEFLVSFYNNEISEKSEIFDDQFSVERPDGSNFTLKIRSTKLEDSAMYFCASIAPSYEQYFGPGTRLTVT.